This TCR beta chain came from a study of blood T cell repertoires in COVID-19. Turning to the study itself: The samples span acute and convalescent COVID-19 from the United States, Italy and Spain.

The method was immunoSEQ multiplex PCR; TCRdb's version includes in-frame clones alone and lacks a portion of them. Altogether around 470,000 clones are present, about 90% being singletons, with the ten largest covering 0.6%. The CDR3 consists of 15 residues. Looked up from germline, CDR1 is MNHEY and CDR2 is SVGAGI. The ends were cut back, 6 bases at V and 2 bases at J, with 14 bases in the middle. Sequenced material: PBMCs or T cells enriched from blood (not recorded which). The sequence derives from a man between 18 and 29 years old who had recovered from COVID-19. The V call is TRBV6-5, the J call TRBJ1-5; D is unresolved. CDR3 residues: CASSPMAVGNQPQHF. The CDR3 DNA reads as TGTGCCAGCAGCCCCATGGCGGTGGGCAATCAGCCCCAGCATTTT.